The 15 T cell receptor beta chains presented below share a single source sample, sequenced in a study of cytomegalovirus exposure and HLA in healthy donors. The table came from immunoSEQ multiplex PCR; TCRdb's copy has only in-frame clones and leaves some out. This table has about 73,000 clones, over 85% appearing once. The specimen was PBMCs. These receptor sequences come from a woman aged 18 to 35 in good health and CMV-seropositive.

The J gene is TRBJ1-4, the V gene TRBV5-1, with TRBD1 matching 10 bases. V trimming: 4 bases; J trimming: 0 bases; junction bases outside the gene matches: 9. CDR1 is SGHRS, CDR2 YFSETQ, per germline. The CDR3 sequence is 18 residues long. This chain's CDR3 is CASSAWDRGPTTNEKLFF. The CDR3 nucleotides are TGCGCCAGCAGCGCCTGGGACAGGGGCCCAACAACTAATGAAAAACTGTTTTTT.

This chain connects TRBV21-1 to TRBJ1-6; the table's D call, TRBD1, has no DNA check behind it. TRBV21-1 corresponds to a pseudogene. CDR3 length equals 14 residues. The CDR3 nucleotides are TGTGCCAGCAGCCCGGACAGCCATAATTCACCCCTCCACTTT. It encodes CASSPDSHNSPLHF.

The chain couples TRBV30 to TRBJ2-7, with a weak D call TRBD1 (5 bases). The V gene lost 1 base and the J gene lost 12 bases, with 16 bases spanning the gap. CDR3 size: 12 residues. Germline CDR1 and CDR2: GTSNPN and SVGIG (reference sequence). The CDR3 reads CAWSALDSWRYF. CDR3 DNA: TGTGCCTGGAGTGCCCTAGACAGCTGGCGGTACTTC.

The chain combines TRBV6-1 with TRBJ2-2; 10 bases match TRBD2. The V and J ends lost 5 bases and 3 bases, in that order; junction bases with no gene match: 3. Germline loops: CDR1 MNHNS, CDR2 SASEGT. The CDR3 contains 15 residues. The CDR3 here is CASSLAGVYTGELFF. DNA of the CDR3: TGTGCCAGCAGTCTAGCGGGAGTGTACACCGGGGAGCTGTTTTTT.

This chain connects TRBV2 to TRBJ1-5; D remains unclear. There are 14 residues in the CDR3. CDR1 SNHLY and CDR2 FYNNEI come from the germline V gene. Deletions cut 3 bases from V and 2 bases from J, with 8 bases between. The CDR3 DNA is TGTGCCAGCAGTGAGGCGGTTGGCAATCAGCCCCAGCATTTT. Translated: CASSEAVGNQPQHF.

This clone showed up just once. The chain couples TRBV30 to TRBJ1-4, with unresolved D. This CDR3 has 12 amino acids. The V and J ends lost 0 bases and 6 bases respectively, with 5 bases between them. Germline V lookup: CDR1 GTSNPN, CDR2 SVGIG (reference sequence). The CDR3 region is CAWSVGHEKLFF. The DNA of the CDR3 is TGTGCCTGGAGTGTCGGTCATGAAAAACTGTTTTTT.

In this sample, this clone turned up a few times. The chain employs TRBV4-2 and TRBJ2-7, with 10 bases aligning to TRBD1. This CDR3 is built from 15 residues. Germline V lookup: CDR1 LGHNA, CDR2 YNFKEQ. V trimming: 0 bases; J trimming: 5 bases; junction bases outside the gene matches: 4. The CDR3 DNA reads as TGTGCCAGCAGCCAAGAGACAGGGGGCATCAACGAGCAGTACTTC. The encoded protein is CASSQETGGINEQYF.

The chain employs TRBV27 and TRBJ2-3; D might be TRBD1 (5 bases). V was clipped by 1 base and J by 2 bases, with 7 bases between them. Germline CDR1 reads MNHEY; CDR2 reads SMNVEV (reference sequence). The CDR3 length is 14 residues. DNA for the CDR3: TGTGCCAGCAGTTTATGGGGCCCCACAGATACGCAGTATTTT. It specifies CASSLWGPTDTQYF.

The chain is built from TRBV27 and TRBJ2-1; 9 bases agree with TRBD1. The junction had 10 bases not matched to a gene; V was cut back by 3 bases and J by 1 base. CDR1 and CDR2 from the germline V gene are MNHEY and SMNVEV (reference sequence). The CDR3 runs 18 residues. The CDR3 spells CASSLDVGQGFSYNEQFF. In DNA form, the CDR3 reads TGTGCCAGCAGTTTGGACGTTGGACAGGGGTTTTCCTACAATGAGCAGTTCTTC.

About this clone itself: Other DNA variants within this sample encode the same CDR3. V gene TRBV9 combines with J gene TRBJ2-1; TRBD1 might be the D (5 bases). The CDR3 is 14 residues long. The ends were cut back, 0 bases at V and 4 bases at J, with 8 bases in the middle. Germline-derived CDR1 and CDR2 are SGDLS and YYNGEE. The CDR3 loop reads CASSVGAGYNEQFF. The CDR3, as DNA: TGTGCCAGCAGCGTAGGAGCAGGGTACAATGAGCAGTTCTTC.

This chain links TRBV4-3 with TRBJ2-1; 8 bases align to TRBD1. The CDR3 has 16 amino acids. Losses at the gene ends were 0 bases for V and 0 bases for J; bases not matched to a gene: 1. Per germline, CDR1 LGHNA and CDR2 YSLEER. The CDR3 sequence is CASSQDTGGSYNEQFF. CDR3 in DNA: TGCGCCAGCAGCCAAGATACAGGGGGCTCCTACAATGAGCAGTTCTTC.

The V call is TRBV4-3, the J call TRBJ2-2; a possible D gene is TRBD2 (5 bases). Deletions cut 1 base from V and 6 bases from J, with 15 bases between. Germline CDR1 LGHNA, CDR2 YSLEER. The CDR3 consists of 16 residues. The CDR3 DNA is TGCGCCAGCAGCCAAGTCCGAGGGAGTGGATCCGGGGAGCTGTTTTTT. This gives the protein CASSQVRGSGSGELFF.

The genes are TRBV4-1 and TRBJ2-3, with TRBD2 matching over 12 bases. The CDR3 runs to 20 residues. V lost 5 bases and J lost 5; bases outside the gene matches: 20. Germline V gene data show CDR1 as MGHRA and CDR2 as YSYEKL. CDR3 in amino acids: CASSLPGLAGTYSTGDTQYF. Here the CDR3 DNA reads TGCGCCAGCAGCTTGCCGGGACTAGCGGGCACATACAGCACGGGAGATACGCAGTATTTT.

The CDR3 protein is CASSVATGVPPYEQYF. The DNA of the CDR3 is TGTGCCAGCAGCGTAGCCACAGGAGTCCCACCCTACGAGCAGTACTTC. The J gene is TRBJ2-7, the V gene TRBV9, with a weak D call TRBD1 (5 bases). CDR3 size: 16 residues. Germline V lookup: CDR1 SGDLS, CDR2 YYNGEE. V was clipped by 0 bases and J by 2 bases, with 15 bases between them. Filled out from reference TRBV9 and TRBJ2-7, the complete variable domain reads DSGVTQTPKHLITATGQRVTLRCSPRSGDLSVYWYQQSLDQGLQFLIQYYNGEERAKGNILERFSAQQFPDLHSELNLSSLELGDSALYFCASSVATGVPPYEQYFGPGTRLTVT.

The V call is TRBV5-1, the J call TRBJ2-2; TRBD1 agrees at 10 bases. This CDR3 has 15 residues. The germline CDR1 and CDR2 sequences are SGHRS and YFSETQ. V lost 6 bases, J lost 7 bases, and 9 bases stayed unmatched. The CDR3 sequence is CASTSGQGIVGELFF. The CDR3 DNA reads TGCGCCAGCACCTCGGGACAGGGGATAGTCGGGGAGCTGTTTTTT.